Listed here are 13 T cell receptor beta chains from one sample, sequenced in a study of TIL therapy for anti-PD-1-resistant metastatic lung cancer. Time point meaning: pre-treatment sample, taken before nivolumab and TIL therapy. The libraries were made with immunoSEQ v3. Using immunoSEQ multiplex PCR, the repertoire was profiled, and TCRdb retains in-frame clones only, with some absent. Here the sample spans under 20,000 clones, 60% to 80% being singletons. The specimen comprised blood, sampled at baseline. Every receptor here comes from a person aged 25 to 85 with non-small cell lung cancer.

This clone has a handful of counts. This chain uses TRBV7-3 with TRBJ2-5; no clear D. This CDR3 has 13 residues. Germline-derived CDR1 and CDR2 are SGHTA and FQGTGA. V was shortened by 1 base and J by 5 bases, with 8 bases between the two germline ends. CDR3 in amino acids: CASSLIPTETQYF. CDR3 coding DNA: TGTGCCAGCAGCTTAATCCCGACGGAGACCCAGTACTTC.

The J gene is TRBJ2-1, the V gene TRBV19; 9 positions match TRBD2. The CDR3 has 15 residues. V shed 6 bases, J shed 3 bases, and the junction held 6 bases outside the gene matches. In germline, CDR1 is LNHDA, CDR2 SQIVND (reference sequence). CDR3 residues: CASRQRGAFYNEQFF. The CDR3 DNA sequence: TGTGCCAGTAGGCAGCGGGGGGCGTTCTACAATGAGCAGTTCTTC.

In this sample, this clone turned up once. The V call is TRBV28, the J call TRBJ2-5; D unresolved. The ends were cut back, 5 bases at V and 4 bases at J, with 17 bases in the middle. The CDR3 extends over 15 amino acids. Germline-derived CDR1 and CDR2 are MDHEN and SYDVKM. CDR3 sequence (DNA): TGTGCCAGCAGTCCCCCGGCTCTGACCGGAGAGACCCAGTACTTC. Translating gives CASSPPALTGETQYF. The whole variable domain, remainder taken from reference TRBV28 and TRBJ2-5, is DVKVTQSSRYLVKRTGEKVFLECVQDMDHENMFWYRQDPGLGLRLIYFSYDVKMKEKGDIPEGYSVSREKKERFSLILESASTNQTSMYLCASSPPALTGETQYFGPGTRLLVL.

The V and J genes are TRBV9 and TRBJ2-1; D ambiguous. Trimming left V 0 bases short and J 3 bases short, with 10 bases between. Germline CDR1 SGDLS, CDR2 YYNGEE. The CDR3 runs 15 residues. The CDR3: CASSVGGGNYNEQFF. The CDR3 DNA sequence: TGTGCCAGCAGCGTAGGAGGTGGGAACTACAATGAGCAGTTCTTC.

The chain joins TRBV27 to TRBJ2-6, with 7 bases lining up with TRBD1. From germline, CDR1 is MNHEY and CDR2 SMNVEV (reference sequence). J lost 3 bases, V lost 7 bases, and 6 bases had no gene match. The CDR3 sequence is 15 residues long. Here the CDR3 reads CASTPDRSGANVLTF. DNA of the CDR3: TGTGCCAGCACCCCGGACAGGAGTGGGGCCAACGTCCTGACTTTC.

The chain employs TRBV5-1 and TRBJ2-1; D perhaps matches TRBD1 (6 bases). Trimming took 4 bases from V and 1 from J, leaving 15 bases between them. CDR1 is SGHRS, CDR2 YFSETQ, per germline. The CDR3 runs to 16 residues. CDR3 DNA sequence: TGCGCCAGCAGCCTGGCAGGGGTATATTCCTACAATGAGCAGTTCTTC. This encodes CASSLAGVYSYNEQFF.

This clone showed up just once. The chain combines TRBV4-1 with TRBJ1-6, with D possibly matching TRBD1 (5 bases). The CDR3 totals 16 residues. Trimming took 3 bases from V and 5 from J, leaving 14 bases between them. CDR1 MGHRA and CDR2 YSYEKL come from the germline V gene. The CDR3 loop is CASSQGRGTNNSPLHF. As DNA, the CDR3 is TGCGCCAGCAGCCAGGGGAGAGGGACCAATAATTCACCCCTCCACTTT.

The V gene is TRBV4-3, the J gene TRBJ2-3, with D possibly matching TRBD2 (6 bases). Germline CDR1 and CDR2: LGHNA and YSLEER. This CDR3 contains 19 residues. Between the trimmed V and J ends, which lost 0 bases and 0 bases, there was a span of 19 bases. CDR3 DNA: TGCGCCAGCAGCCAAGATTGGGGTCGGGGCGGGGCCAGCACAGATACGCAGTATTTT. It encodes CASSQDWGRGGASTDTQYF.

The count of this clone is one. The chain uses TRBV11-3 and TRBJ2-3, with 10 positions matching TRBD2. The V gene end was trimmed by 1 base and the J gene end by 2 bases; junction bases not matched to a gene: 12. CDR1 is SGHNT, CDR2 YENEEA, per germline. This CDR3 is built from 19 residues. The CDR3 region is CASSLGGWASGGFTDTQYF. The CDR3 DNA reads as TGTGCCAGCAGCTTAGGAGGATGGGCTAGCGGGGGATTCACAGATACGCAGTATTTT.

This clone has only a few counts. The gene calls are TRBV2 and TRBJ1-5; D possibly corresponds to TRBD1 (5 bases). The CDR3 contains 15 residues. CDR1 and CDR2 (germline): SNHLY, FYNNEI. V lost 6 bases to trimming and J lost 0 bases, with 12 bases between them. The CDR3 region is CASSGGGLSNQPQHF. In DNA form, the CDR3 reads TGTGCCAGCAGCGGGGGTGGACTTAGCAATCAGCCCCAGCATTTT.

V usage is TRBV30 and J usage is TRBJ1-1; possible D gene TRBD1, 5 bases. The CDR3 length is 13 residues. Trimming pared 0 bases from V and 9 bases from J, leaving 14 bases between. CDR1 is GTSNPN and CDR2 is SVGIG in the germline V gene (reference sequence). This CDR3 reads CAWSVNRRVKAFF. CDR3 nucleotide sequence: TGTGCCTGGAGTGTAAACAGGCGAGTTAAAGCTTTCTTT.

CDR3 sequence (DNA): TGTGCCAGCAGCCCCGGTCGGGACGGAAGGTCTGAAGCTTTCTTT. Translation gives CASSPGRDGRSEAFF. The chain links TRBV28 to TRBJ1-1, with D possibly being TRBD1 (5 bases). V lost 6 bases and J lost 6, with 20 bases in between. The CDR3 spans 15 residues. Germline CDR1 is MDHEN and CDR2 is SYDVKM.

The rearrangement joins TRBV19 to TRBJ2-7, with 7 bases fitting TRBD2. The V segment lost 3 bases and the J segment 4 bases; nucleotides outside the gene matches: 6. The CDR3 extends over 14 amino acids. Germline V gene data show CDR1 as LNHDA and CDR2 as SQIVND (reference sequence). This CDR3 reads CASSIAGVSYEQYF. For the CDR3, the DNA is TGTGCCAGTAGTATTGCGGGAGTGAGTTACGAGCAGTACTTC.